The clone carrying this TCR beta chain was observed once. Its antigen remains unidentified. This CDR3 region has 17 residues. Trimming at V came to 4 bases and at J to 2 bases, leaving 10 bases not matched to a gene. Per germline, CDR1 SGHNT and CDR2 YYREEE (reference sequence). The DNA input per sorted-subset replicate PCR was 200 ng, corresponding to some 30,000 T cell genomes. Clones were read by immunoSEQ multiplex PCR, and TCRdb kept only the in-frame ones, dropping some. Among 1,500,000 or so clones listed, about 98.5% were seen once. The sample belongs to a study of shared clonotypes between healthy human individuals. Study-wide points: Sorted-subset samples were not fully sequenced, rarefaction indicated.

The chain couples TRBV5-4 to TRBJ2-3, with 10 bases matching TRBD2. This sequence originates from a man in his thirties or forties in good health. The sequenced material came from naive CD4+ T cells sorted from blood. Subset defined: CD45RA+ positively selected. CDR3 protein: CASSESPGTSATDTQYF. The CDR3 DNA reads as TGTGCCAGCAGCGAATCCCCCGGGACTAGCGCCACAGATACGCAGTATTTT.